These T cell receptor beta chains were read from a single sample in a study of blood T cell repertoires in COVID-19. Here immunoSEQ multiplex PCR was the method, and the copy in TCRdb shows in-frame clones only, minus some. The sample has 200,000 to 250,000 clones, approximately 80% seen once. The sequenced sample consisted of PBMCs or T cells enriched from blood (not recorded which). The receptors come from a woman aged 55-69 years who had recovered from COVID-19. Each CDR3 is given without its conserved first and last residue.

cdr3_length	v_call	j_call	cdr3_aa
13	TRBV6-1	TRBJ2-7	ASSDERADSYEQY
10	TRBV29-1	TRBJ2-4	SARGGTDIQY
8	TRBV21-1	TRBJ2-7	AWGGDEQY
14	TRBV3-1/TRBV3-2	TRBJ1-3	ASSQEGDSRGNTIY
14	TRBV6-5	TRBJ1-2	ASSYSSGELAYGYT
11	TRBV5-1	TRBJ2-1	ASSSQTNNEQF
12	TRBV5-1	TRBJ2-5	ASSLEWTSETQY
11	TRBV10-1	TRBJ2-5	ASSERLRETQY
12	TRBV11-2	TRBJ1-3	ASSPSRSGNTIY
13	TRBV7-3	TRBJ2-2	ASSSRQGAGGELF
13	TRBV4-1	TRBJ2-2	ASSQEQWNTGELF
14	TRBV5-1	TRBJ2-7	ASSLQLDRGIYEQY
10	TRBV5-3	TRBJ2-7	ARGLTTYEQY
13	TRBV5-4	TRBJ2-2	ASSLVVAGSGELF
15	TRBV5-1	TRBJ2-7	ASSETIAGGATYEQY
13	TRBV28	TRBJ2-2	ASSRQGAGTGELF
12	TRBV19	TRBJ1-5	ASSNAVGNQPQH
12	TRBV7-2	TRBJ2-3	ASSLERGPRTQY
12	TRBV6-2/TRBV6-3	TRBJ1-2	ASSRPGGNYGYT
15	TRBV6-2/TRBV6-3	TRBJ2-5	ASSYSATSGVQETQY
13	TRBV4-3	TRBJ1-4	ASSQDGQVDEKLF
14	TRBV7-9	TRBJ2-2	ASSPPGQGAAGELF
9	TRBV19	TRBJ1-6	ASNGGGPLH
11	TRBV9	TRBJ2-4	ASSEGQSGIQY
12	TRBV9	TRBJ1-3	ASSATGVADTIY